The rows below give T cell receptor beta chains drawn from one sample of a study of T cells in Graves' hyperthyroidism and ophthalmopathy. A single record per CDR3 protein comes from TCRdb applying MiXCR to the multiplex PCR reads. Of around 250,000 distinct CDR3 sequences in the sample, approximately 14% were seen once. The sequencing sample was made of blood. The receptor source for this set is a woman between 40 and 50 years old with Graves' hyperthyroidism that later progressed to Graves' ophthalmopathy. The CDR3 runs from the conserved cysteine through the conserved F or W. The D gene is left open where the match is weak. Only part of the rows carry a size: once, few, many, or a class if the clone is expanded.

abundance	d_gene	v_gene	j_gene	len	CDR3aa	CDR3nt
many	TRBD1	TRBV6-1	TRBJ2-1	14	CASSYRQGLSEQFF	TGTGCCAGCAGTTATAGACAGGGTCTGAGTGAGCAGTTCTTC
many	TRBD1	TRBV18	TRBJ1-3	15	CASSLGQGTGNTIYF	TGTGCCAGCTCACTCGGACAGGGTACTGGAAACACCATATATTTT
-	TRBD1	TRBV5-5	TRBJ2-7	15	CASRKGQGKSYEQYF	TGTGCCAGCAGAAAGGGACAGGGGAAGTCCTATGAGCAGTACTTC
many	-	TRBV20-1	TRBJ2-1	16	CSAPLTSWSSYNEQFF	TGCAGTGCCCCCTTAACTAGCTGGAGCTCCTACAATGAGCAGTTCTTC
many	-	TRBV3-1	TRBJ1-5	13	CASSRTQVTPQHF	TGTGCCAGCAGCCGTACTCAGGTCACGCCCCAGCATTTT
-	TRBD1	TRBV28	TRBJ1-2	12	CASGDSNYGYTF	TGTGCCAGCGGGGACAGTAACTATGGCTACACCTTC
-	-	TRBV19	TRBJ2-1	12	CASSPRSQEQFF	TGTGCCAGTAGCCCCAGATCTCAGGAGCAGTTCTTC
-	-	TRBV7-3	TRBJ2-2	14	CASSLSRGGGELFF	TGTGCCAGCAGCTTATCCAGGGGTGGCGGGGAGCTGTTTTTT
-	-	TRBV20-1	TRBJ2-3	12	CSANRGGDTQYF	TGCAGTGCCAACCGGGGTGGGGATACGCAGTATTTT
many	TRBD2	TRBV12-3/TRBV12-4	TRBJ2-4	17	CASSIRLAGRRKNIQYF	TGTGCCAGCAGTATAAGACTAGCGGGTCGGAGGAAAAACATTCAGTACTTC
-	-	TRBV6-2/TRBV6-3	TRBJ2-4	17	CASRPTTFNLAKNIQYF	TGTGCCAGCAGGCCCACCACATTCAACCTAGCCAAAAACATTCAGTACTTC
few	TRBD1	TRBV19	TRBJ2-7	12	CASSMGTAEQYF	TGTGCCAGTAGTATGGGGACAGCCGAGCAGTACTTC
many	TRBD2	TRBV18	TRBJ2-7	18	CASSDQGTSGITTYEQYF	TGTGCCAGCTCGGACCAAGGGACTAGCGGGATAACCACCTACGAGCAGTACTTC
many	TRBD2	TRBV12-3/TRBV12-4	TRBJ2-1	16	CASSQRTSGTYNEQFF	TGTGCCAGCAGTCAGCGGACTAGCGGGACCTACAATGAGCAGTTCTTC
many	-	TRBV6-1	TRBJ1-1	16	CASSPGYGTRNTEAFF	TGTGCCAGCAGTCCCGGGTATGGGACAAGGAACACTGAAGCTTTCTTT
few	-	TRBV7-8	TRBJ1-2	17	CASSLTRGWGVDYGYTF	TGTGCCAGCAGCTTGACACGAGGCTGGGGGGTTGACTATGGCTACACCTTC
many	-	TRBV6-1	TRBJ1-1	13	CASRTTINTEAFF	TGTGCCAGCAGAACAACAATTAACACTGAAGCTTTCTTT
many	-	TRBV6-1	TRBJ1-1	13	CASRMDRNTEAFF	TGTGCCAGCAGGATGGACAGGAACACTGAAGCTTTCTTT
many	TRBD1	TRBV2	TRBJ1-5	14	CASSERGPWAPQHF	TGTGCCAGCAGTGAAAGGGGGCCGTGGGCGCCCCAGCATTTT
-	TRBD1	TRBV6-1	TRBJ1-1	15	CASSLTRGGGTEAFF	TGTGCCAGCAGTCTCACCAGGGGGGGCGGCACTGAAGCTTTCTTT
-	TRBD1	TRBV4-1	TRBJ1-5	18	CASSRPTGARNSNQPQRF	TGCGCCAGCAGCAGACCGACAGGGGCGAGAAATAGCAATCAGCCCCAGCGTTTT
many	-	TRBV11-3	TRBJ2-1	15	CASSLGSWGHNEQFF	TGTGCCAGCAGCTTAGGTAGTTGGGGCCACAATGAGCAGTTCTTC
many	-	TRBV2	TRBJ2-3	11	CASRRLDTQYF	TGTGCCAGCCGACGATTAGATACGCAGTATTTT
few	-	TRBV5-1	TRBJ1-6	16	CASSLSWGDYNSPLHF	TGCGCCAGCAGCTTGTCGTGGGGGGACTATAATTCACCCCTCCACTTT
many	TRBD1	TRBV2	TRBJ2-5	15	CASSDPGTVQETQYF	TGTGCCAGCAGTGATCCCGGGACAGTCCAAGAGACCCAGTACTTC
-	TRBD1	TRBV2	TRBJ2-5	14	CASKTVRGQETQYF	TGTGCCAGCAAAACCGTCAGGGGGCAAGAGACCCAGTACTTC
many	-	TRBV2	TRBJ1-1	13	CASMDPWNTEAFF	TGTGCCAGCATGGACCCATGGAACACTGAAGCTTTCTTT
-	TRBD2	TRBV28	TRBJ2-3	16	CASSQAASGRRHTQYF	TGTGCCAGCAGCCAAGCCGCTAGCGGGAGAAGACATACGCAGTATTTT
many	-	TRBV5-1	TRBJ1-1	17	CASSLEWRGLENTEAFF	TGCGCCAGCAGCTTGGAGTGGAGGGGACTAGAGAACACTGAAGCTTTCTTT
many	-	TRBV27	TRBJ1-5	16	CASSWDGGSSNQPQHF	TGTGCCAGCAGCTGGGACGGGGGATCCAGCAATCAGCCCCAGCATTTT
many	-	TRBV3-1	TRBJ2-3	15	CASSQGASRTDTQYF	TGTGCCAGCAGCCAAGGCGCTAGCAGGACAGATACGCAGTATTTT
-	TRBD2	TRBV19	TRBJ2-1	15	CASNAETSGLNEQFF	TGTGCCAGTAATGCTGAGACTAGCGGTCTCAATGAGCAGTTCTTC
many	-	TRBV19	TRBJ2-1	17	CASSILQVEGSYNEQFF	TGTGCCAGTAGTATTTTGCAGGTTGAGGGCTCCTACAATGAGCAGTTCTTC
-	TRBD1	TRBV28	TRBJ2-7	13	CASTRDRGNEQYF	TGTGCCAGCACCAGGGACAGGGGGAACGAGCAGTACTTC
many	-	TRBV2	TRBJ2-5	16	CASSEAGDSLTSDQYF	TGTGCCAGCAGTGAAGCGGGCGACAGTCTCACCAGTGACCAGTACTTC
many	-	TRBV5-5	TRBJ2-7	12	CASSALQGRQYF	TGTGCCAGCAGCGCCTTGCAGGGAAGGCAGTACTTC
-	-	TRBV24-1	TRBJ2-7	14	CATSQGLASHEQYF	TGTGCCACCAGCCAGGGTCTAGCTTCCCACGAGCAGTACTTC
few	TRBD2	TRBV4-1	TRBJ2-7	16	CASGAASVSGHYEQYF	TGCGCCAGCGGCGCCGCTAGCGTTAGCGGGCACTACGAGCAGTACTTC
many	TRBD2	TRBV19	TRBJ2-1	16	CASSPRTSGRFNEQFF	TGTGCCAGTAGTCCCCGGACTAGCGGGAGATTCAATGAGCAGTTCTTC
-	-	TRBV5-1	TRBJ2-7	15	CASSLRADTSYEQYF	TGCGCCAGCAGCCTTCGGGCGGACACATCCTACGAGCAGTACTTC
once	TRBD1	TRBV3-1	TRBJ2-7	16	CASSQVFSDRAYEQYF	TGTGCCAGCAGCCAAGTTTTCTCGGACAGGGCCTACGAGCAGTACTTC